The source of this T cell receptor beta chain is a study of blood T cells in healthy people across ages. The CDR3 contains 14 residues. The germline V gene has CDR1 SGHVS and CDR2 FNYEAQ. V was cut by 6 bases and J by 1 base, with 12 bases left in between. Primers used in a second PCR of about 6 to 11 cycles were a sample-barcoded 5' primer and a J-beta primer mix. Every cDNA was tagged by a template-switch adaptor with 12 random nucleotides. Using its own MiXCR run on the 5' RACE reads, TCRdb lists one record per CDR3 protein. This table has about 750,000 distinct CDR3 sequences, roughly 50% appearing once. In each sample, at least 7 million PBMCs were isolated. Extractions gave at least 6 micrograms of total RNA per sample.

V is TRBV7-6 and J is TRBJ1-1; D might be TRBD1 (5 bases). The source of this sequence is an older man in good health. Sequencing used blood. The CDR3 spells CASSPGSKNTEAFF. The CDR3 nucleotides read TGTGCCAGCAGTCCAGGGTCGAAGAACACTGAAGCTTTCTTT.